Sequencing of this T cell receptor (beta chain) was carried out in a study of blood T cell repertoires in COVID-19. Study in general: The study drew acute and convalescent COVID-19 samples from the United States, Italy and Spain. In each case, the material was cDNA or gDNA derived from T cells, B-cell-depleted T cells, or PBMCs.

The CDR3 has 19 amino acids. V trimming: 8 bases; J trimming: 1 base; junction bases outside the gene matches: 22. CDR1 is LNHNV, CDR2 YYDKDF, per germline (reference sequence). Cohorts were determined from participant-reported clinical history. Original analysis: Amplification of reference gene primers was used by the study to estimate nucleated cell counts. Produced via immunoSEQ multiplex PCR; TCRdb's table is partial and in-frame only. That table furnishes V, J and clone size, whereas the DNA furnished D and trimming. Of about 220,000 clones listed, roughly 83% are singletons. The origin of this receptor is a woman between 35 and 50 years old with acute COVID-19. Sequenced material: PBMCs or T cells enriched from blood (not recorded which). The V call is TRBV15, the J call TRBJ2-5, with 7 bases identical to TRBD2. CDR3 protein: CATSLGRFRRGGVQETQYF. The CDR3 DNA follows: TGTGCCACCTCCCTTGGGAGGTTTCGGCGGGGAGGGGTCCAAGAGACCCAGTACTTC. The full variable domain, its missing parts supplied by reference TRBV15 and TRBJ2-5, is DAMVIQNPRYQVTQFGKPVTLSCSQTLNHNVMYWYQQKSSQAPKLLFHYYDKDFNNEADTPDNFQSRRPNTSFCFLDIRSPGLGDTAMYLCATSLGRFRRGGVQETQYFGPGTRLLVL.